These 8 T cell receptor beta chains came from one sample sequenced in a study of cytomegalovirus exposure and HLA in healthy donors. The PCR made use of 60 Vbeta and 13 Jbeta primers. The method was immunoSEQ multiplex PCR; TCRdb's version includes in-frame clones alone and lacks a portion of them. The sample yields 150,000 to 200,000 clones, 81% seen once. Sequencing input: PBMCs. Source of these receptors: a woman younger than 35 in good health and CMV-seropositive.

The rearrangement links TRBV29-1 to TRBJ1-2, with 9 bases aligning to TRBD1. J was trimmed by 8 bases and V by 6 bases; bases with no gene match: 10. Germline V CDR1 and CDR2: SQVTM, ANQGSEA. The CDR3 runs 13 residues. As DNA, the CDR3 is TGCAGCGTGGGGATGGGACAGGGAGGCGGCTACACCTTC. This translates into CSVGMGQGGGYTF. Full variable domain (rest looked up from reference TRBV29-1 and TRBJ1-2): SAVISQKPSRDICQRGTSLTIQCQVDSQVTMMFWYRQQPGQSLTLIATANQGSEATYESGFVIDKFPISRPNLTFSTLTVSNMSPEDSSIYLCSVGMGQGGGYTFGSGTRLTVV.

The chain is built from TRBV5-8 and TRBJ2-5; a possible D gene is TRBD2 (6 bases). Trimming pared 1 base from V and 5 bases from J, leaving 18 bases between. The CDR3 runs to 16 residues. Germline CDR1 is SGHTS and CDR2 is YDEGEE. The CDR3 sequence: CASSLPPPTGVETQYF. CDR3 coding DNA: TGTGCCAGCAGCTTGCCCCCTCCTACGGGGGTGGAGACCCAGTACTTC.

This clone was counted between two and nine times. This rearrangement joins TRBV6-5 to TRBJ2-3; tentative D call: TRBD1 (5 bases). V lost 6 bases to trimming and J lost 4 bases, with 14 bases between them. The V gene's germline CDR1 is MNHEY and CDR2 SVGAGI. The CDR3 has 14 amino acids. The CDR3, as DNA: TGTGCCAGCAGACCCAGGGAAGGCGCAGATACGCAGTATTTT. Encoded protein: CASRPREGADTQYF.

This chain links TRBV5-1 with TRBJ2-2, with a tentative D call TRBD1 (6 bases). Trimming took 2 bases from V and 1 from J, leaving 9 bases between them. Germline V gene lookup returns CDR1 SGHRS and CDR2 YFSETQ. This CDR3 spans 15 amino acids. The CDR3 reads CASSFPTGNTGELFF. The CDR3 coding sequence is TGCGCCAGCAGCTTTCCGACAGGGAACACCGGGGAGCTGTTTTTT.

This sequence joins TRBV7-2 and TRBJ2-5; 14 nucleotides align to TRBD2. With 5 bases clipped from V and 5 bases from J, the junction kept 7 bases outside the gene matches. The germline gives CDR1 SGHTA, CDR2 FQGNSA. The CDR3 spans 16 residues. The CDR3 DNA reads TGTGCCAGCAGCCCCAGGACTAGCGGGGGGTGGGAGACCCAGTACTTC. Residues: CASSPRTSGGWETQYF.

This sequence joins TRBV19 and TRBJ2-2, with TRBD1 identical over 7 bases. The ends lost 3 bases at V and 0 bases at J; junction bases unmatched: 7. Germline V gene data show CDR1 as LNHDA and CDR2 as SQIVND (reference sequence). This CDR3 region has 17 residues. Written as DNA, the CDR3 is TGTGCCAGTAGTATGGTATGGCAGGGGGCGAACACCGGGGAGCTGTTTTTT. As protein: CASSMVWQGANTGELFF.

The chain carries TRBV9 and TRBJ2-1; 13 nucleotides agree with TRBD2. Germline V CDR1 and CDR2: SGDLS, YYNGEE. V lost 0 bases, J lost 7 bases, and 7 bases stayed unmatched. The CDR3 runs to 17 residues. The CDR3 loop is CASSVGGGTSGVNEQFF. CDR3 nucleotides: TGTGCCAGCAGCGTAGGGGGGGGGACTAGCGGGGTTAATGAGCAGTTCTTC.

Concerning this clone: The identical CDR3 is also encoded by other nucleotide sequences in the sample. The CDR3 reads CASSFGGPNTEAFF. The CDR3 DNA sequence: TGTGCCAGCAGCTTCGGGGGACCGAACACTGAAGCTTTCTTT. The V and J genes are TRBV7-2 and TRBJ1-1; D possibly corresponds to TRBD1 (5 bases). This CDR3 has 14 residues. V lost 3 bases to trimming and J lost 1 base, with 9 bases between them. From germline, CDR1 is SGHTA and CDR2 FQGNSA.